This T cell receptor (beta chain) was sequenced for a study of T cell responses to AZD1222 COVID-19 vaccine. Study outcomes and limitations: Clonal diversity was possibly underestimated, and the donors were mostly white British, with more females.

Timing groups of about 4 and about 12 weeks for second doses were pooled. This table comes from immunoSEQ multiplex PCR, and its TCRdb copy is limited to in-frame clones, with some not included. The sample has 95,000 to 100,000 clones, approximately 88% seen once. In regard to this clone: Its antigen is still unknown.

Germline-derived CDR1 and CDR2 are SNHLY and FYNNEI. Trimming took 8 bases from V and 1 from J, leaving 16 bases between them. This CDR3 is built from 15 residues. The J gene is TRBJ2-3, the V gene TRBV2, with a tentative D call TRBD2 (5 bases). This TCR was sampled from an adult who received the AZD1222 COVID-19 vaccine. Sequenced here: peripheral blood, sampled 28 days after the second AZD1222 dose. In DNA, the CDR3 is TGTGCCAGCGCGCCTCAGGCGGGCGGCACAGATACGCAGTATTTT. Translating it yields CASAPQAGGTDTQYF.